This T cell receptor beta chain was retrieved from a study of PD-1 and CTLA-4 blockade in melanoma. The V gene's germline CDR1 is SGHDT and CDR2 YYEEEE. CDR3 size: 19 residues. With 0 bases clipped from V and 0 bases from J, the junction kept 11 bases outside the gene matches. Sequenced by immunoSEQ multiplex PCR; TCRdb stores in-frame clones only, minus some. The sample includes 15,000 to 20,000 clones, around 70% of them seen just once. This clone is medium-sized by share. The source was CD8+ T cells from peripheral blood, collected before anti-PD-1 treatment. The V call is TRBV5-6, the J call TRBJ2-7; the match to TRBD2 covers 11 bases. The sequence derives from a human donor with melanoma. The CDR3 region is CASSLAGPSGGPSSYEQYF. Written as DNA, the CDR3 is TGTGCCAGCAGCTTGGCTGGGCCTAGCGGGGGGCCTAGCTCCTACGAGCAGTACTTC.